Sequencing of this T cell receptor beta chain was carried out in a study of CD8 T cells in ankylosing spondylitis (dated by TCRdb to between 2016 and 2019). In the study overall: T cell receptor beta repertoires were profiled in healthy donors and ankylosing spondylitis patients so that disease-linked TCR variants could be found. The whole study cohort included 85 to 120 healthy donors and around 25 ankylosing spondylitis patients. Peripheral blood was sampled, and synovial fluid was also collected from ankylosing spondylitis patients. On the study overall, not on this receptor specifically: A TCR beta motif made up of about eight highly homologous amino acid variants appeared to be characteristic of blood from ankylosing spondylitis patients. Some of the motif variants had been reported before in the synovial fluid and blood of reactive arthritis patients, a finding that suggests common disease-initiation mechanisms. The disease-linked clones were reported to be significantly enriched in matched synovial fluid samples from ankylosing spondylitis patients. The disease-linked clones showed a CD8+ phenotype and occurred at relatively low frequencies in peripheral blood.

Of note for this clonotype: The specificity of this receptor is unknown. Per-base quality was not reported, and no clone a single base away is much larger than it.

This sample was sequenced with an Illumina HiSeq 2500. Quantitative 5'-RACE with molecular barcodes was the method used to prepare the TCR beta libraries. On the authors' methods: Disease-linked TCR variants were identified with a new computational method built on a probabilistic model of VDJ rearrangement. TCRdb itself trimmed the public reads at Q25 with fastp, ran MiXCR and retained productive beta chains. Every CDR3 protein is listed once, alongside the most common genes and DNA of its rows. These V and J calls rely on TCRdb rather than the paper's analysis. Recorded for this sample are around 120,000 distinct CDR3 sequences; nearly 25% of them occurred a single time. Around an eighth of the sample belongs to the ten largest clones. Synovial fluid samples were paired with blood samples taken from the same ankylosing spondylitis patients. From V the trimming removes 0 bases and from J it removes 8 bases, while the gene matches leave 13 bases of the junction unaccounted for. Looking up the germline V gene yields CDR1 SNHLY and CDR2 FYNNEI. The CDR3 numbers 17 residues from cysteine through phenylalanine. Solely the CDR3 DNA is kept, with 51 bases framed from the first base.

Specimen: synovial fluid, either unsorted or a sorted T cell fraction (not recorded which). This TCR derives from a male donor with ankylosing spondylitis. Here the chain combines TRBV2 and TRBJ2-1; 7 bases in between match TRBD2. The CDR3 loop reads CASSEAQSGGSLDEQFF. The nucleotides read TGTGCCAGCAGTGAAGCTCAGTCTGGCGGGAGCCTCGATGAGCAGTTCTTC.